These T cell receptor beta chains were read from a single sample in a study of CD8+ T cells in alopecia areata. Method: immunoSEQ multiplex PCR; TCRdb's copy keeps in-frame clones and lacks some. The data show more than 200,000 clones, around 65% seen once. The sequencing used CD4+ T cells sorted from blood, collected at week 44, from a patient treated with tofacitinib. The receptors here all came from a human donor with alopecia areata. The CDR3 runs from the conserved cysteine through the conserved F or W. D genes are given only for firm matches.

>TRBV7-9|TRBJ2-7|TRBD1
CASSLAGTAYEQYF
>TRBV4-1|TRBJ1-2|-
CASSQVRGPYGYTF
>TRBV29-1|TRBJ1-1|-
CSVEGTGNTEAFF
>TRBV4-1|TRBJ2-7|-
CASSPGITYEQYF
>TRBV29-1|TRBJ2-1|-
CSVAGSYNEQFF
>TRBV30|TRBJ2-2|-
CAWSAETRDTGELFF
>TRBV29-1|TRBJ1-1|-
CSVGPRRADTEAFF
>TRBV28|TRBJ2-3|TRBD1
CASSLWDRSTDTQYF
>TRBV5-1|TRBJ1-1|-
CASSLARDSEAFF
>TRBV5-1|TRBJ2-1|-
CASSKGTDNEQFF
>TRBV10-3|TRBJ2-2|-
CAIRDRTYTGELFF
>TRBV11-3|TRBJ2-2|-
CASRKAGELFF
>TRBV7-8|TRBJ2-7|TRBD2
CASSLEGTSQREQYF
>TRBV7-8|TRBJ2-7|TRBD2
CASSLVLAGDREQYF
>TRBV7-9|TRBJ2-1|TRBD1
CASSLRPIQGADEQFF
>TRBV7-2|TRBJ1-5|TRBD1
CASSLVVTGVNQPQHF
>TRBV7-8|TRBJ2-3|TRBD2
CASSSGLAGATDTQYF
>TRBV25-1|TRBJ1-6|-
CASSEFPGSPLHF
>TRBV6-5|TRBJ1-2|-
CASVSRKNYGYTF
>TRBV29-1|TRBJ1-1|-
CSVVGVPEAFF
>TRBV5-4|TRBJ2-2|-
CASSLADTGELFF
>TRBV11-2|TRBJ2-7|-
CASSPPGGSEQYF
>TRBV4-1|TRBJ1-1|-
CASSDRDTVNTEAFF
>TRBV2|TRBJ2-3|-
CASSSDSTDTQYF
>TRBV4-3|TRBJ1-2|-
CASSQSLDYGYTF
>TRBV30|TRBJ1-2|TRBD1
CAWSVRGTGTNTYGYTF
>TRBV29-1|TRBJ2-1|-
CSVDPAGVYNEQFF
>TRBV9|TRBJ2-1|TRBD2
CASSATSGSYNEQFF
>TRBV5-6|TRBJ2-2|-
CASSLPGTTNTGELFF